The T cell receptor beta chain described here comes from a study of cytomegalovirus exposure and HLA in healthy donors. Study-level findings and limits: In vitro work confirmed that a few CMV-associated chains recognize CMV antigens. Immune exposure information comprised only CMV serostatus.

The PCR made use of 60 Vbeta and 13 Jbeta primers. This table comes from immunoSEQ multiplex PCR, and its TCRdb copy is limited to in-frame clones, with some not included. This sample has 200,000 or so clones, with 78% found just once. This clone has ten or more counts. Its antigen is unidentified. The receptor comes from a woman aged 25-40 years in good health and CMV-seropositive. Specimen: PBMCs.

The CDR3 bases are TGTGCCAGCTCGTCTAGCGGTGACACCGGGGAGCTGTTTTTT. Translation: CASSSSGDTGELFF. This chain uses TRBV6-4 with TRBJ2-2; 7 bases line up with TRBD2. CDR3 size: 14 residues. Trimming cost V 8 bases and J 3 bases; bases outside gene matches: 6. From germline, CDR1 is MRHNA and CDR2 SNTAGT.